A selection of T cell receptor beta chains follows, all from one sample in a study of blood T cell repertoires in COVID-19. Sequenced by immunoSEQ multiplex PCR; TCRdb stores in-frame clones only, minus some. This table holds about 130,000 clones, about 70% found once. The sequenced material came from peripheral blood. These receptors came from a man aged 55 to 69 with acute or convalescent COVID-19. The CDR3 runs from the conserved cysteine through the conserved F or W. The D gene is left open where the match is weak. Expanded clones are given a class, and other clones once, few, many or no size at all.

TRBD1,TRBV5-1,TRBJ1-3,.,CATSGGSAGNTIYF,TGCGCCACCTCAGGGGGGTCGGCTGGAAACACCATATATTTT
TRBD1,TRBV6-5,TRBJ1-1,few,CASSYSRQGLTEAFF,TGTGCCAGCAGTTACTCCAGACAGGGTCTAACTGAAGCTTTCTTT
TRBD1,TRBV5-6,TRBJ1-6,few,CASTDRDLKPLHF,TGTGCCAGCACCGACAGGGACCTAAAACCCCTCCACTTT
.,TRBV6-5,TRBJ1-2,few,CASSRIPTDLPGYTF,TGTGCCAGCAGCCGAATACCGACAGACCTTCCTGGCTACACCTTC
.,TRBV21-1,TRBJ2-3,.,CASSPRGETRGTDTQYF,TGTGCCAGCAGCCCACGGGGGGAGACTAGAGGCACAGATACGCAGTATTTT
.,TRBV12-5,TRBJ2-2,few,CADRLGGNTGELFF,TGTGCTGACCGCTTAGGCGGGAACACCGGGGAGCTGTTTTTT
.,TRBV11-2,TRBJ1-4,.,CASSRLEKLFF,TGTGCCAGCAGTCGACTGGAAAAACTGTTTTTT
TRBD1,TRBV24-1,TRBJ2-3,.,CATSDSGTGNTDTQYF,TGTGCCACCAGTGATTCGGGGACAGGGAACACAGATACGCAGTATTTT
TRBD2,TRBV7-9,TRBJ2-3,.,CASSPAGAGTDTQYF,TGTGCCAGCAGCCCAGCGGGGGCGGGGACAGATACGCAGTATTTT
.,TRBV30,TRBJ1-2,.,CAWERDTVRGYTF,TGTGCCTGGGAACGGGACACGGTACGCGGCTACACCTTC
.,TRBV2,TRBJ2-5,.,CASSYGLVGTQYF,TGTGCCAGCAGTTACGGACTGGTCGGGACCCAGTACTTC
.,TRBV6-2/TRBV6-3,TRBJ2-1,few,CASSLSLDHSEQFF,TGTGCCAGCAGTTTATCCCTTGACCACAGTGAGCAGTTCTTC
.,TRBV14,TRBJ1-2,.,CASSPKASGRANYGYTF,TGTGCCAGCAGCCCGAAAGCTTCCGGGCGGGCTAACTATGGCTACACCTTC
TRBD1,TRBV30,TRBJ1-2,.,CAWSVDLTPRGVTF,TGTGCCTGGAGTGTAGACTTAACGCCCAGGGGGGTGACCTTC
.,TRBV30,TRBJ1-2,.,CAWSVGDRYTF,TGTGCCTGGAGTGTAGGGGATCGCTACACCTTC
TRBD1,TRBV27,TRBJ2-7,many,CASSFGRETGEQYF,TGTGCCAGCAGTTTCGGCAGGGAGACAGGGGAGCAGTACTTC
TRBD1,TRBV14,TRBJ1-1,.,CASSQGGDRGIRAFF,TGTGCCAGCAGCCAGGGGGGGGACAGGGGTATAAGAGCTTTCTTT
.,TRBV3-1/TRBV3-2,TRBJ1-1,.,CASSQAWNTEAFF,TGTGCCAGCAGCCAAGCTTGGAACACTGAAGCTTTCTTT
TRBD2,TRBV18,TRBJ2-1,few,CASSSRGGEQFF,TGTGCCAGCTCATCGCGGGGGGGCGAGCAGTTCTTC
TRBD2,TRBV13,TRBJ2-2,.,CASSLRGLAGPTGELFF,TGTGCCAGCAGCCTAAGGGGACTAGCGGGTCCCACCGGGGAGCTGTTTTTT
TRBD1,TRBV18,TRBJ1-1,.,CASSLNLGQGHTEAFF,TGTGCCAGCTCACTCAACCTAGGACAGGGTCACACTGAAGCTTTCTTT
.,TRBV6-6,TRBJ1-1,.,CASSPPLVRNTEAFF,TGTGCCAGCAGCCCGCCCCTGGTGAGAAACACTGAAGCTTTCTTT
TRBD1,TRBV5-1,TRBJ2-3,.,CASRGDRGADTQYF,TGCGCCAGCAGAGGGGACAGGGGCGCAGATACGCAGTATTTT
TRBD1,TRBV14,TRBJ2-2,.,CASSQGQRNTGELFF,TGTGCCAGCAGCCAGGGACAGAGGAACACCGGGGAGCTGTTTTTT
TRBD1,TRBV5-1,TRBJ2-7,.,CASSFRDRGYEQYF,TGCGCCAGCAGCTTTAGGGACAGGGGGTACGAGCAGTACTTC
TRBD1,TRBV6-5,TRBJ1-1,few,CASIRTGSTEAFF,TGTGCCAGCATTCGGACAGGGAGCACTGAAGCTTTCTTT
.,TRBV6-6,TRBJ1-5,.,CASSYSLGNQPQHF,TGTGCCAGCAGTTACAGCCTCGGCAATCAGCCCCAGCATTTT
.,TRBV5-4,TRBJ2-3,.,CASSLASGSTDTQYF,TGTGCCAGCAGCTTGGCCAGCGGGAGCACAGATACGCAGTATTTT
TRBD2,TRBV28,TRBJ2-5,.,CASSVTGGLETQYF,TGTGCCAGCAGCGTTACGGGAGGGTTAGAGACCCAGTACTTC
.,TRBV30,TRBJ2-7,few,CAWSKPGTVIYEQYF,TGTGCCTGGAGTAAACCCGGGACTGTAATCTACGAGCAGTACTTC
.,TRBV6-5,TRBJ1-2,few,CASSAIGGYNYGYTF,TGTGCCAGCAGCGCCATCGGGGGATATAACTATGGCTACACCTTC
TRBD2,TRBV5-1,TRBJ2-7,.,CASNSGAGVVNEQYF,TGCGCCAGCAACTCTGGGGCGGGAGTGGTCAACGAGCAGTACTTC
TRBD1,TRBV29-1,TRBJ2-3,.,CSVGTGAVDTQYF,TGCAGCGTAGGGACAGGGGCAGTAGATACGCAGTATTTT
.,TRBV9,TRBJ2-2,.,CASSVEQGPGELFF,TGTGCCAGCAGCGTAGAGCAGGGGCCCGGGGAGCTGTTTTTT
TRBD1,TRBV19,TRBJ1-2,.,CASSPGGNNYGYTF,TGTGCCAGTAGTCCAGGGGGAAATAACTATGGCTACACCTTC
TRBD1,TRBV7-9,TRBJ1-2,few,CASSTTRDSHYGYTF,TGTGCCAGCAGCACAACTCGGGACAGTCACTATGGCTACACCTTC
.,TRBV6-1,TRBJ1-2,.,CASSEKGGAYGYTF,TGTGCCAGCAGTGAAAAGGGCGGGGCCTATGGCTACACCTTC
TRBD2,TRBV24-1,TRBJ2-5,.,CATSEVSGRGGETQYF,TGTGCCACCAGTGAAGTTAGCGGGAGAGGGGGGGAGACCCAGTACTTC
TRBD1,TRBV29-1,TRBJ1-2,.,CSVEWTGVGYTF,TGCAGCGTTGAATGGACAGGGGTTGGCTACACCTTC
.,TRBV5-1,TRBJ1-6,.,CASSLQVDDNSPLHF,TGCGCCAGCAGCTTGCAGGTTGATGATAATTCACCCCTCCACTTT
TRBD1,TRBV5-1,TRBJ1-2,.,CASSYDRVDYGYTF,TGCGCCAGCAGTTACGACAGGGTAGACTATGGCTACACCTTC
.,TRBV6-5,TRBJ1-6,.,CASSYRERGNSPLHF,TGTGCCAGCAGTTACCGCGAAAGAGGGAATTCACCCCTCCACTTT
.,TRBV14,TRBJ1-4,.,CASSRRTTPGEKLFF,TGTGCCAGCAGCCGTAGAACCACTCCGGGGGAAAAACTGTTTTTT
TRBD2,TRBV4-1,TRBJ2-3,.,CASRPLGSGSSDTQYF,TGCGCCAGCAGGCCTCTTGGTAGCGGGAGCTCGGATACGCAGTATTTT
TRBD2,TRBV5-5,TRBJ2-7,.,CASSSTIGGSYEQYF,TGTGCCAGCAGCTCGACCATCGGGGGGTCCTACGAGCAGTACTTC
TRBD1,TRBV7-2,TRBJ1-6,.,CASSLWGQGRNSPLHF,TGTGCCAGCAGCTTATGGGGACAGGGGCGGAATTCACCCCTCCACTTT
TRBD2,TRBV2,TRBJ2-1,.,CASISYVVAGSNEQFF,TGTGCCAGCATATCGTATGTTGTAGCGGGGTCCAATGAGCAGTTCTTC
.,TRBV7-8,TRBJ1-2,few,CASSPGQNYGYTF,TGTGCCAGCAGCCCCGGACAAAACTATGGCTACACCTTC
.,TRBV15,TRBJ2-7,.,CATSRAVQSDEQYF,TGTGCCACCAGCAGAGCTGTCCAGAGCGACGAGCAGTACTTC
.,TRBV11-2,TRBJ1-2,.,CASSPGETSGYTF,TGTGCCAGCAGCCCAGGGGAAACGAGTGGCTACACCTTC
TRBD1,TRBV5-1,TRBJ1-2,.,CASSERQGVAGYTF,TGCGCCAGCAGCGAGAGACAGGGAGTGGCTGGCTACACCTTC
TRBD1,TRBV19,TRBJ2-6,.,CASRGQGAGANVLTF,TGTGCCAGTAGAGGACAGGGCGCTGGGGCCAACGTCCTGACTTTC
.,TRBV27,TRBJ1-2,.,CASSRDRRLFGYTF,TGTGCCAGCAGTCGAGACAGGAGGTTGTTTGGCTACACCTTC
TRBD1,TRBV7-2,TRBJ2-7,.,CASSLDRAAYEQYF,TGTGCCAGCAGCTTGGACAGGGCCGCCTACGAGCAGTACTTC
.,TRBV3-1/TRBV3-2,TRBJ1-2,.,CASSQGSSGYTF,TGTGCCAGCAGCCAAGGGAGTTCTGGCTACACCTTC
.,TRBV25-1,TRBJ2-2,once,CASSDPTEFTGELFF,TGTGCCAGCAGTGACCCGACAGAGTTCACCGGGGAGCTGTTTTTT